This is a list of T cell receptor beta chains from one sample in a study of blood T cell repertoires in COVID-19. TCRdb's table, derived via immunoSEQ multiplex PCR, lists solely in-frame clones and lacks some. The data show about 400,000 clones, roughly 89% seen once. The sequenced sample was PBMCs or T cells enriched from blood (not recorded which). Receptors originate from a woman younger than 45 who had recovered from COVID-19. The CDR3 runs from the conserved cysteine through the conserved F or W. Fields, in order: clone size, J gene, CDR3 length, D gene, V gene, CDR3 protein, CDR3 DNA. The D gene is left open where the match is weak. Clone sizes are given selectively: once, few, many, or a class where the clone is expanded.

abundance: once; j_gene: TRBJ2-1; len: 15; d_gene: .; v_gene: TRBV7-2; CDR3aa: CASSSFGLNYNEQFF; CDR3nt: TGTGCCAGCAGCTCCTTCGGACTGAACTACAATGAGCAGTTCTTC
abundance: many; j_gene: TRBJ1-2; len: 13; d_gene: .; v_gene: TRBV30; CDR3aa: CAWRDRNLYGYTF; CDR3nt: TGTGCCTGGAGAGACAGGAACCTCTATGGCTACACCTTC
abundance: .; j_gene: TRBJ1-2; len: 14; d_gene: TRBD1; v_gene: TRBV2; CDR3aa: CASSEARTGNGYTF; CDR3nt: TGTGCCAGCAGTGAAGCGCGGACAGGGAATGGCTACACCTTC
abundance: .; j_gene: TRBJ2-3; len: 13; d_gene: .; v_gene: TRBV11-3; CDR3aa: CASSFPGTDTQYF; CDR3nt: TGTGCCAGCAGCTTCCCGGGAACAGATACGCAGTATTTT
abundance: .; j_gene: TRBJ2-1; len: 15; d_gene: .; v_gene: TRBV9; CDR3aa: CASNRGGSSYNEQFF; CDR3nt: TGTGCCAGCAATCGCGGGGGCAGCTCCTACAATGAGCAGTTCTTC
abundance: .; j_gene: TRBJ1-1; len: 15; d_gene: .; v_gene: TRBV3-1/TRBV3-2; CDR3aa: CASSRTTAMNTEAFF; CDR3nt: TGTGCCAGCAGCCGAACGACAGCCATGAACACTGAAGCTTTCTTT
abundance: .; j_gene: TRBJ1-2; len: 16; d_gene: .; v_gene: TRBV7-9; CDR3aa: CASSTQRGTPGYGYTF; CDR3nt: TGTGCCAGCAGCACCCAACGGGGGACCCCCGGCTATGGCTACACCTTC
abundance: .; j_gene: TRBJ1-5; len: 15; d_gene: TRBD1; v_gene: TRBV24-1; CDR3aa: CATSDPGTGEQPQHF; CDR3nt: TGTGCCACCAGTGACCCCGGGACAGGGGAACAGCCCCAGCATTTT
abundance: once; j_gene: TRBJ2-7; len: 14; d_gene: TRBD1; v_gene: TRBV19; CDR3aa: CASSKQGTLYEQYF; CDR3nt: TGTGCCAGTAGTAAACAGGGGACGTTGTACGAGCAGTACTTC
abundance: .; j_gene: TRBJ2-7; len: 14; d_gene: TRBD1; v_gene: TRBV7-2; CDR3aa: CASSFGTGIYEQYF; CDR3nt: TGTGCCAGCAGCTTTGGGACAGGAATCTACGAGCAGTACTTC
abundance: .; j_gene: TRBJ1-4; len: 23; d_gene: TRBD1; v_gene: TRBV30; CDR3aa: CAWSRSVFLETGGSVSTNEKLFF; CDR3nt: TGTGCCTGGAGTCGGTCGGTTTTTTTGGAGACAGGGGGATCCGTTTCAACTAATGAAAAACTGTTTTTT
abundance: few; j_gene: TRBJ1-5; len: 15; d_gene: TRBD1; v_gene: TRBV19; CDR3aa: CASSIGRLQGQPQHF; CDR3nt: TGTGCCAGTAGTATAGGGAGGCTACAGGGGCAGCCCCAGCATTTT
abundance: .; j_gene: TRBJ1-3; len: 13; d_gene: .; v_gene: TRBV6-5; CDR3aa: CASSPYSGNTIYF; CDR3nt: TGTGCCAGCAGCCCCTATTCTGGAAACACCATATATTTT
abundance: .; j_gene: TRBJ2-7; len: 20; d_gene: .; v_gene: TRBV21-1; CDR3aa: CASSKGKLAGISEVFYEQYF; CDR3nt: TGTGCCAGCAGCAAGGGGAAACTAGCGGGTATAAGTGAAGTGTTCTACGAGCAGTACTTC
abundance: .; j_gene: TRBJ2-7; len: 15; d_gene: .; v_gene: TRBV6-1; CDR3aa: CASSDLVGGSYEQYF; CDR3nt: TGTGCCAGCAGTGACCTCGTTGGGGGGTCCTACGAGCAGTACTTC
abundance: .; j_gene: TRBJ1-1; len: 13; d_gene: .; v_gene: TRBV6-5; CDR3aa: CASTKRQNTEAFF; CDR3nt: TGTGCCAGCACCAAGCGTCAGAACACTGAAGCTTTCTTT
abundance: .; j_gene: TRBJ1-5; len: 13; d_gene: .; v_gene: TRBV28; CDR3aa: CASSLYLVQPQHF; CDR3nt: TGTGCCAGCAGTCTCTACTTAGTTCAGCCCCAGCATTTT
abundance: once; j_gene: TRBJ1-5; len: 12; d_gene: .; v_gene: TRBV28; CDR3aa: CASSFPTGSSHF; CDR3nt: TGTGCCAGCAGTTTTCCCACGGGGTCCTCGCATTTT
abundance: .; j_gene: TRBJ2-1; len: 14; d_gene: TRBD2; v_gene: TRBV7-2; CDR3aa: CASSSGLAYNEQFF; CDR3nt: TGTGCCAGCAGCTCCGGACTAGCCTACAATGAGCAGTTCTTC
abundance: .; j_gene: TRBJ1-1; len: 13; d_gene: .; v_gene: TRBV12-5; CDR3aa: CASGPDRGTEAFF; CDR3nt: TGTGCTAGTGGTCCCGATCGGGGCACTGAAGCTTTCTTT
abundance: .; j_gene: TRBJ1-1; len: 14; d_gene: .; v_gene: TRBV6-6; CDR3aa: CASKREGRGAEAFF; CDR3nt: TGTGCCAGCAAACGAGAGGGCAGGGGCGCTGAAGCTTTCTTT
abundance: .; j_gene: TRBJ2-3; len: 15; d_gene: TRBD2; v_gene: TRBV28; CDR3aa: CASSSRLAGVDTQYF; CDR3nt: TGTGCCAGCAGTTCCCGACTAGCGGGGGTAGATACGCAGTATTTT
abundance: .; j_gene: TRBJ1-2; len: 12; d_gene: .; v_gene: TRBV30; CDR3aa: CAWSGGAYGYTF; CDR3nt: TGTGCCTGGTCGGGAGGGGCCTATGGCTACACCTTC
abundance: .; j_gene: TRBJ1-4; len: 14; d_gene: TRBD1; v_gene: TRBV15; CDR3aa: CATSTGQVGEKLFF; CDR3nt: TGTGCCACCAGCACCGGACAGGTTGGCGAAAAACTGTTTTTT
abundance: .; j_gene: TRBJ2-7; len: 16; d_gene: TRBD1; v_gene: TRBV3-1/TRBV3-2; CDR3aa: CASSQEGQGYSYEQYF; CDR3nt: TGTGCCAGCAGCCAAGAGGGACAGGGGTACTCCTACGAGCAGTACTTC
abundance: once; j_gene: TRBJ2-1; len: 15; d_gene: TRBD2; v_gene: TRBV9; CDR3aa: CASSVAVAGVAEQFF; CDR3nt: TGTGCCAGCAGCGTAGCGGTAGCGGGAGTGGCTGAGCAGTTCTTC
abundance: .; j_gene: TRBJ2-7; len: 14; d_gene: TRBD2; v_gene: TRBV4-1; CDR3aa: CASSPREGAYEQYF; CDR3nt: TGCGCCAGCAGCCCTCGGGAGGGAGCGTACGAGCAGTACTTC
abundance: .; j_gene: TRBJ2-1; len: 15; d_gene: TRBD2; v_gene: TRBV7-2; CDR3aa: CASSFIAGGPGEQFF; CDR3nt: TGTGCCAGCAGCTTCATAGCGGGGGGGCCTGGTGAGCAGTTCTTC
abundance: .; j_gene: TRBJ2-5; len: 15; d_gene: TRBD1; v_gene: TRBV7-2; CDR3aa: CASSSGQLYQETQYF; CDR3nt: TGTGCCAGCAGCTCGGGACAGCTGTACCAAGAGACCCAGTACTTC
abundance: few; j_gene: TRBJ2-2; len: 13; d_gene: TRBD2; v_gene: TRBV12-3/TRBV12-4; CDR3aa: CASRLAGAGELFF; CDR3nt: TGTGCCAGCAGACTAGCGGGAGCTGGGGAGCTGTTTTTT
abundance: once; j_gene: TRBJ2-3; len: 14; d_gene: .; v_gene: TRBV10-3; CDR3aa: CAISEQISTDTQYF; CDR3nt: TGTGCCATCAGTGAGCAGATTAGCACAGATACGCAGTATTTT
abundance: .; j_gene: TRBJ2-1; len: 14; d_gene: TRBD1; v_gene: TRBV10-1; CDR3aa: CASSGVDRGGEQFF; CDR3nt: TGCGCCAGCAGTGGGGTGGACAGGGGTGGTGAGCAGTTCTTC
abundance: .; j_gene: TRBJ1-1; len: 15; d_gene: .; v_gene: TRBV19; CDR3aa: CASSMTGQIYTEAFF; CDR3nt: TGTGCCAGTAGTATGACCGGACAGATTTACACTGAAGCTTTCTTT
abundance: once; j_gene: TRBJ1-1; len: 15; d_gene: .; v_gene: TRBV19; CDR3aa: CASSTRRVMNTEAFF; CDR3nt: TGTGCCAGTAGTACTCGCAGGGTGATGAACACTGAAGCTTTCTTT
abundance: .; j_gene: TRBJ1-1; len: 14; d_gene: .; v_gene: TRBV9; CDR3aa: CASSQLQGNTEAFF; CDR3nt: TGTGCCAGCAGCCAACTACAGGGGAACACTGAAGCTTTCTTT
abundance: .; j_gene: TRBJ1-1; len: 13; d_gene: .; v_gene: TRBV12-3/TRBV12-4; CDR3aa: CASSRIKNTEAFF; CDR3nt: TGTGCCAGCAGCAGGATAAAGAACACTGAAGCTTTCTTT
abundance: .; j_gene: TRBJ1-3; len: 17; d_gene: TRBD1; v_gene: TRBV4-1; CDR3aa: CASSPGTGSLGGNTIYF; CDR3nt: TGCGCCAGCAGCCCAGGGACAGGGTCACTAGGTGGAAACACCATATATTTT
abundance: .; j_gene: TRBJ2-2; len: 12; d_gene: .; v_gene: TRBV2; CDR3aa: CATGLDTGELFF; CDR3nt: TGTGCCACAGGCCTCGACACCGGGGAGCTGTTTTTT
abundance: few; j_gene: TRBJ1-5; len: 14; d_gene: .; v_gene: TRBV5-1; CDR3aa: CASSLAAGEQPQHF; CDR3nt: TGCGCCAGCAGCTTGGCGGCAGGGGAACAGCCCCAGCATTTT
abundance: .; j_gene: TRBJ1-6; len: 15; d_gene: .; v_gene: TRBV7-9; CDR3aa: CASSLGGTANSPLHF; CDR3nt: TGTGCCAGCAGCTTAGGCGGGACGGCGAATTCACCCCTCCACTTT
abundance: .; j_gene: TRBJ1-2; len: 11; d_gene: .; v_gene: TRBV20-1; CDR3aa: CSAKGLAGYTF; CDR3nt: TGCAGTGCTAAAGGACTGGCGGGCTACACCTTC
abundance: .; j_gene: TRBJ2-7; len: 14; d_gene: TRBD1; v_gene: TRBV10-3; CDR3aa: CAISDGTDTYEQYF; CDR3nt: TGTGCCATCAGTGACGGGACAGACACCTACGAGCAGTACTTC
abundance: .; j_gene: TRBJ2-2; len: 11; d_gene: .; v_gene: TRBV5-1; CDR3aa: CASSVGGWLFF; CDR3nt: TGCGCCAGCAGCGTCGGGGGTTGGCTGTTTTTT
abundance: .; j_gene: TRBJ1-6; len: 15; d_gene: TRBD1; v_gene: TRBV15; CDR3aa: CATSSDGTGWSPLHF; CDR3nt: TGTGCCACCAGCAGCGACGGGACAGGGTGGTCACCCCTCCACTTT
abundance: few; j_gene: TRBJ1-4; len: 15; d_gene: TRBD1; v_gene: TRBV5-6; CDR3aa: CASSSQQGAGEKLFF; CDR3nt: TGTGCCAGCAGCTCACAACAGGGGGCTGGTGAAAAACTGTTTTTT
abundance: .; j_gene: TRBJ2-3; len: 13; d_gene: .; v_gene: TRBV7-9; CDR3aa: CASRHTLTDTQYF; CDR3nt: TGTGCCAGCAGACACACCCTCACAGATACGCAGTATTTT
abundance: .; j_gene: TRBJ1-6; len: 14; d_gene: .; v_gene: TRBV10-1; CDR3aa: CASSGPGVNSPLHF; CDR3nt: TGCGCCAGCAGTGGACCAGGGGTTAATTCACCCCTCCACTTT
abundance: .; j_gene: TRBJ2-5; len: 14; d_gene: .; v_gene: TRBV2; CDR3aa: CASTEDIGGETQYF; CDR3nt: TGTGCCAGCACCGAAGATATAGGGGGAGAGACCCAGTACTTC
abundance: .; j_gene: TRBJ1-6; len: 13; d_gene: .; v_gene: TRBV28; CDR3aa: CATGTLGNSPLHF; CDR3nt: TGTGCCACCGGGACATTAGGAAATTCACCCCTCCACTTT
abundance: .; j_gene: TRBJ2-7; len: 15; d_gene: TRBD2; v_gene: TRBV18; CDR3aa: CASSDLAGFFYEQYF; CDR3nt: TGTGCCAGCTCAGACCTAGCGGGATTTTTCTACGAGCAGTACTTC
abundance: .; j_gene: TRBJ1-1; len: 16; d_gene: TRBD1; v_gene: TRBV18; CDR3aa: CASSPPARGQNTEAFF; CDR3nt: TGTGCCAGCTCACCACCCGCCAGGGGGCAGAACACTGAAGCTTTCTTT
abundance: .; j_gene: TRBJ1-5; len: 15; d_gene: .; v_gene: TRBV28; CDR3aa: CASSLFQGSNQPQHF; CDR3nt: TGTGCCAGCAGTTTATTCCAGGGGAGCAATCAGCCCCAGCATTTT
abundance: .; j_gene: TRBJ1-1; len: 13; d_gene: .; v_gene: TRBV14; CDR3aa: CASSEQPYTEAFF; CDR3nt: TGTGCCAGCAGCGAGCAACCATACACTGAAGCTTTCTTT
abundance: .; j_gene: TRBJ2-1; len: 14; d_gene: TRBD2; v_gene: TRBV20-1; CDR3aa: CSASTGGSYNEQFF; CDR3nt: TGCAGTGCTAGTACGGGAGGCTCCTACAATGAGCAGTTCTTC
abundance: few; j_gene: TRBJ2-2; len: 17; d_gene: .; v_gene: TRBV4-2; CDR3aa: CASSQDGRAENTGELFF; CDR3nt: TGTGCCAGCAGCCAAGACGGCAGGGCGGAGAACACCGGGGAGCTGTTTTTT